This T cell receptor beta chain is from a study of T cells and copy number aberrations in small-cell lung cancer. V was trimmed by 2 bases and J by 0 bases, leaving 11 bases between them. This CDR3 is built from 16 residues. Looked up from germline, CDR1 is MNHEY and CDR2 is SMNVEV (reference sequence). The method was immunoSEQ multiplex PCR; TCRdb's version includes in-frame clones alone and lacks a portion of them. The table shows roughly 7,600 clones, with 82% occurring only once. Source material: normal tissue next to the tumor. The chain joins TRBV27 to TRBJ1-5; tentatively, D is TRBD1 (5 bases). This clonotype was sampled from a woman between 50 and 59 years old with small cell lung cancer. The CDR3 region is CASSLVGVNSNQPQHF. DNA for the CDR3: TGTGCCAGCAGTTTAGTAGGGGTAAATAGCAATCAGCCCCAGCATTTT.